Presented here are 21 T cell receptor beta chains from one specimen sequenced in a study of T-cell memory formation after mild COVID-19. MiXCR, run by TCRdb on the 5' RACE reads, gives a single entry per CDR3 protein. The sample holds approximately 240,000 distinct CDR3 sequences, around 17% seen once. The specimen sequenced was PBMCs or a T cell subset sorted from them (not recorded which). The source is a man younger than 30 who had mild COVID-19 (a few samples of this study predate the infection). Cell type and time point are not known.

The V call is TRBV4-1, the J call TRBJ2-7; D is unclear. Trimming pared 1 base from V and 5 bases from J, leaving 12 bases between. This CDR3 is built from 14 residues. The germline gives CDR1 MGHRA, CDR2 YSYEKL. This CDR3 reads CASSQGLLTNEQYV. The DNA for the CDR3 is TGCGCCAGCAGCCAAGGGCTTCTGACAAACGAGCAGTACGTC.

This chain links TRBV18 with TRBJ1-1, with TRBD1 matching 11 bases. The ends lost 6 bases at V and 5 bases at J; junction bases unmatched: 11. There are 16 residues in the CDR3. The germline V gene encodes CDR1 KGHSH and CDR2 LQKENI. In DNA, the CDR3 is TGTGCCAGCTCCCGCCGGGACAGGGGGGTGGCGACTGAAGCTTTCTTT. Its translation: CASSRRDRGVATEAFF.

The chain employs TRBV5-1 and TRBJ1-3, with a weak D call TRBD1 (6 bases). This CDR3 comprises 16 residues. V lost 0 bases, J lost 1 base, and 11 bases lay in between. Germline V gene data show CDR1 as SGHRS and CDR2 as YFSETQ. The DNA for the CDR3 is TGCGCCAGCAGCTTGGAGTGGCAGGGGTCTGGAAACACCATATATTTT. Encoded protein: CASSLEWQGSGNTIYF.

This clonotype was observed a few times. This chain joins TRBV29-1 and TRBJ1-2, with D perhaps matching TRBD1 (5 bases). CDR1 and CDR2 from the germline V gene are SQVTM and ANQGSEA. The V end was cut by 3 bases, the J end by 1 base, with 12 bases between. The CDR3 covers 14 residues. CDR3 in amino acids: CSVDREPFNYGYTF. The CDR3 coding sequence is TGCAGCGTTGACAGGGAGCCCTTTAACTATGGCTACACCTTC.

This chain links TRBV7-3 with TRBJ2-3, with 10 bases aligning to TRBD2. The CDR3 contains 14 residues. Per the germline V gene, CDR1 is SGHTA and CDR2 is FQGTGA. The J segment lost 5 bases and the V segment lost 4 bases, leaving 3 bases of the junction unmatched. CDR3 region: CASSSGLAVDTQYF. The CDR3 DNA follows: TGTGCCAGCAGCTCCGGACTAGCGGTAGATACGCAGTATTTT.

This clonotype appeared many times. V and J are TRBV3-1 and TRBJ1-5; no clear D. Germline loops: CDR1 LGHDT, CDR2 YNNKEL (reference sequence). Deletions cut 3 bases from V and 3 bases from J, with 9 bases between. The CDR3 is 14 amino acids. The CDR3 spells CASSQDGYNQPQHF. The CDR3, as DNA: TGTGCCAGCAGCCAGGATGGGTACAATCAGCCCCAGCATTTT.

For the CDR3, the DNA is TGTGCCAGCAGCCCGACGACTAGCGGGGGGCTAAATGAGCAGTTCTTC. The encoded protein is CASSPTTSGGLNEQFF. This chain uses TRBV7-2 with TRBJ2-1, with TRBD2 matching over 13 bases. With 5 bases clipped from V and 7 bases from J, the junction kept 8 bases outside the gene matches. The CDR3 is 16 residues long. CDR1 and CDR2 (germline): SGHTA, FQGNSA.

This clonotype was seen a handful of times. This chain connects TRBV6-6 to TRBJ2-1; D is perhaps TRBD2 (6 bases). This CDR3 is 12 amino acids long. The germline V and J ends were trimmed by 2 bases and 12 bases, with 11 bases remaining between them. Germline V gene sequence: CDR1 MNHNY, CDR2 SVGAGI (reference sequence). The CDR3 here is CASSYGGTAQFF. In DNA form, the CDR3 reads TGTGCCAGCAGTTACGGCGGGACGGCGCAGTTCTTC.

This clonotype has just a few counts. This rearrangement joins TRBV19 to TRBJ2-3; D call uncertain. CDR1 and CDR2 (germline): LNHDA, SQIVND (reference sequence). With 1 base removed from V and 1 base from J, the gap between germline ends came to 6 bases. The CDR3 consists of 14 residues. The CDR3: CASSIAGGTDTQYF. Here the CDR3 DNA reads TGTGCCAGTAGTATAGCCGGTGGCACAGATACGCAGTATTTT.

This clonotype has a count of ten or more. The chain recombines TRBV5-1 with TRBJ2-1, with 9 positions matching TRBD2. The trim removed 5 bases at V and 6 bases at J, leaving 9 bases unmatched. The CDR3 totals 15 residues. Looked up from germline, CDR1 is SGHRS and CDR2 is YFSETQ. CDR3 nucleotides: TGCGCCAGCAGTCTGGGCGGGGGGGCCATCAATGAGCAGTTCTTC. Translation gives CASSLGGGAINEQFF.

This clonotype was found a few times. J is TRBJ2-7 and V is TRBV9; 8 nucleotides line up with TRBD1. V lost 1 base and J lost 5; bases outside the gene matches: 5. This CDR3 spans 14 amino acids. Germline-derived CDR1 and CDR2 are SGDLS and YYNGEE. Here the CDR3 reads CASSVMDRADEQYF. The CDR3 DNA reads TGTGCCAGCAGCGTAATGGACAGGGCGGACGAGCAGTACTTC.

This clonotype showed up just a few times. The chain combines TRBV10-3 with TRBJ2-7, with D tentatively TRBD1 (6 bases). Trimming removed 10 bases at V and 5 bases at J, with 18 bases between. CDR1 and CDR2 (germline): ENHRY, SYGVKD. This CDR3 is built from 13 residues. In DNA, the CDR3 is TGTGCCACCTCCCTAGGGGGACGGGACGAGCAGTACGTC. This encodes CATSLGGRDEQYV.

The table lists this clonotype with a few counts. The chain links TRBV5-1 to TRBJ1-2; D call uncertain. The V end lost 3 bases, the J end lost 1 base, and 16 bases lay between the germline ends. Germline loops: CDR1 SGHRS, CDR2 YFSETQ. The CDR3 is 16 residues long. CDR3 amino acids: CASSYSRTALNYGYTF. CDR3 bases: TGCGCCAGCAGCTACTCCAGGACTGCCCTTAACTATGGCTACACCTTC.

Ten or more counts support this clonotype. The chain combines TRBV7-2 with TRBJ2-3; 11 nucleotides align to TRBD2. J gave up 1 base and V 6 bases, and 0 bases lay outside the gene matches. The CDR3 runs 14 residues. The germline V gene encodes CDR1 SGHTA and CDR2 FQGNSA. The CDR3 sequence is CASRLAGGTDTQYF. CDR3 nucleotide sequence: TGTGCCAGCAGACTAGCGGGGGGCACAGATACGCAGTATTTT.

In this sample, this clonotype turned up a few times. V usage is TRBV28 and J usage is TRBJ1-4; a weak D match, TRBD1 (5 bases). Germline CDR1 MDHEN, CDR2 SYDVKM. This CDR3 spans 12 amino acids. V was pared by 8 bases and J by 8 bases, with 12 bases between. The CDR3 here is CASEGEGEKLFF. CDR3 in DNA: TGTGCCAGCGAAGGGGAGGGGGAAAAACTGTTTTTT.

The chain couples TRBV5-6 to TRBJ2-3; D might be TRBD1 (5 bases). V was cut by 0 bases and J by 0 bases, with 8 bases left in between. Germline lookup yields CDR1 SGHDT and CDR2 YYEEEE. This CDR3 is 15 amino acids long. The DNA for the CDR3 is TGTGCCAGCAGCTTGGTGCAGGGTAGCACAGATACGCAGTATTTT. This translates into CASSLVQGSTDTQYF.

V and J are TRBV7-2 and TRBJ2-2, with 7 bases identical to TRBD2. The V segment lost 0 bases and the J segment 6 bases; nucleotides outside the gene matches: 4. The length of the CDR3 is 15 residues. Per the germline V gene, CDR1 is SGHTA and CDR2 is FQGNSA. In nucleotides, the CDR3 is TGTGCCAGCAGCTTAGCGCTAGCGGACCCCGGGGAGCTGTTTTTT. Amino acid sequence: CASSLALADPGELFF.

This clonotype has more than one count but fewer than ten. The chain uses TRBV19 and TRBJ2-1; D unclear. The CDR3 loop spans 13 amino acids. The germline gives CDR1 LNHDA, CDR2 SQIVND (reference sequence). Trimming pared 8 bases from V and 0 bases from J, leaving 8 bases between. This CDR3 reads CASAGLSYNEQFF. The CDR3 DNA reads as TGTGCCAGTGCTGGCCTCTCCTACAATGAGCAGTTCTTC.

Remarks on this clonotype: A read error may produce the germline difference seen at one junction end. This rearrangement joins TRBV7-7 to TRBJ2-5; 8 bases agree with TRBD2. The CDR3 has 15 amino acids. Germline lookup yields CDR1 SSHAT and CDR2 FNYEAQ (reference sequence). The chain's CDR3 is CASSRGGTYQETQYF. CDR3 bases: TGTGCTAGCAGCCGGGGGGGGACGTACCAAGAGACCCAGTACTTC.

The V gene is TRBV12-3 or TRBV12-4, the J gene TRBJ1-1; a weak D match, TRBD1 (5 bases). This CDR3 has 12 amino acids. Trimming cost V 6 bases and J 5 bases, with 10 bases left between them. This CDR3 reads CASRRGETEAFF. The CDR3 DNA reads TGTGCCAGCAGGCGAGGGGAAACTGAAGCTTTCTTT.

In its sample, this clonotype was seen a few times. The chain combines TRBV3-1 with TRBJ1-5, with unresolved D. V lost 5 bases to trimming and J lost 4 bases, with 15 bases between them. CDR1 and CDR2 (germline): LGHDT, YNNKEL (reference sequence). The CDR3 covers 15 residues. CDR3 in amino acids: CASSSRAGPNQPQHF. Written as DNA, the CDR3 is TGTGCCAGCAGCAGTCGGGCGGGTCCGAATCAGCCCCAGCATTTT.